The source of this T cell receptor (beta chain) is a study of OX40 agonist ivuxolimab in advanced cancers. Study context: The mean age was approximately 60 years, ranging from about 20 to 85, with around four fifths of participants male. The study's findings and limits: Relative to CD4+ cells, CD8+ T cells on average had more expanded clones. At doses 0.1 to 3.0 mg/kg, CD4+ and CD8+ clones expanded.

The CDR3 length is 16 residues. The ends lost 3 bases at V and 4 bases at J; junction bases unmatched: 6. Germline assignment: CDR1 SGHVS and CDR2 FQNEAQ. This clone has just a few counts. Antigen: not known. Profiling relied on immunoSEQ multiplex PCR, and the TCRdb table lists in-frame clones only, not all of them. Of some 70,000 clones in the sample, around 81% were seen once. The specimen was CD4+ or CD8+ T cells sorted from blood, collected in a trial of the OX40 agonist ivuxolimab. The chain is built from TRBV7-8 and TRBJ2-2, with 9 bases aligning to TRBD2. The origin of this receptor is an adult with an advanced solid tumor such as melanoma, head and neck, liver or kidney cancer. CDR3 amino acids: CASSLSAGGLTGELFF. CDR3 nucleotides: TGTGCCAGCAGCTTGTCAGCGGGGGGCCTCACCGGGGAGCTGTTTTTT.